The present TCR beta chain was sequenced within a study of cytomegalovirus exposure and HLA in healthy donors. The PCR made use of 60 Vbeta and 13 Jbeta primers. Measured with immunoSEQ multiplex PCR; TCRdb has only the in-frame clones, and not every one. The table includes 100,000 to 150,000 clones, around 85% detected once. V lost 8 bases, J lost 1 base, and 17 bases lay in between. This CDR3 contains 15 residues. Germline values: CDR1 MNHNS, CDR2 SASEGT. The rearrangement joins TRBV6-1 to TRBJ1-2, with a weak D call TRBD1 (6 bases). Source material: PBMCs. This clonotype was sampled from a boy aged 10-17 years in good health and CMV-seronegative. DNA for the CDR3: TGTGCCAGCGTCGCCGGGGGGGCCTATAACTATGGCTACACCTTC. This sequence encodes CASVAGGAYNYGYTF.